The 29 T cell receptor beta chains listed next were all sequenced from one sample in a study of T cell repertoires in cytomegalovirus infection. These receptors' targets are unknown. TCRdb called the reads again in MiXCR, with one record for every CDR3 protein. The table records tens of thousands of distinct CDR3 sequences, more than 40% of them present only once. Sequenced material: CD8+ T cells from cultured PBMCs, taken from culture after CMV antigen stimulation. Receptors were obtained from a human donor in good health (CMV status not recorded). Some clones in this sample may be carry-over from other donors' samples.

V and J are TRBV6-2 or TRBV6-3 and TRBJ1-1; possibly TRBD1 for D (5 bases). Germline V gene sequence: CDR1 MNHEY, CDR2 SVGEGT. This CDR3 contains 12 residues. Trimming cost V 3 bases and J 8 bases, with 10 bases left between them. The CDR3: CASSYKGREAFF. The CDR3 nucleotides are TGTGCCAGCAGTTATAAGGGGCGCGAAGCTTTCTTT.

This rearrangement joins TRBV7-6 to TRBJ1-1; D uncertain. Trimming pared 1 base from V and 6 bases from J, leaving 15 bases between. The CDR3 totals 15 residues. Germline CDR1 reads SGHVS; CDR2 reads FNYEAQ. This chain's CDR3 is CASSLENHKAAEAFF. As DNA, the CDR3 is TGTGCCAGCAGCTTAGAGAACCACAAAGCCGCTGAAGCTTTCTTT.

CDR3 amino acids: CASRTTDQETQYF. DNA of the CDR3: TGTGCCAGCAGAACGACAGACCAAGAGACCCAGTACTTC. This chain uses TRBV6-4 with TRBJ2-5; D possibly corresponds to TRBD1 (5 bases). This CDR3 has 13 amino acids. Trimming stripped 6 bases from V and 0 bases from J, with 8 bases between. Per the germline V gene, CDR1 is MRHNA and CDR2 is SNTAGT.

This clonotype was observed many times. This sequence joins TRBV7-6 and TRBJ2-3, with D perhaps matching TRBD2 (5 bases). The ends were cut back, 1 base at V and 0 bases at J, with 11 bases in the middle. The CDR3 is 16 residues long. Germline CDR1 SGHVS, CDR2 FNYEAQ. CDR3 sequence (DNA): TGTGCCAGCAGCTTAGAGGCCAGCGGTAGCACAGATACGCAGTATTTT. Its translation is CASSLEASGSTDTQYF.

The chain couples TRBV15 to TRBJ1-6, with 9 positions matching TRBD1. Germline V gene lookup returns CDR1 LNHNV and CDR2 YYDKDF (reference sequence). This CDR3 is 18 amino acids long. V gave up 1 base and J gave up 9 bases; unmatched junction bases: 13. In DNA form, the CDR3 reads TGTGCCACCAGCAGAGCCCGACCGGGACAGGGTAGGAGTTCACCCCTCCACTTT. Translation gives CATSRARPGQGRSSPLHF.

On this clonotype itself: At one boundary the junction diverges from the germline segment, which might be a read error. The gene calls are TRBV7-8 and TRBJ1-1, with D uncertain. Germline V gives CDR1 SGHVS, CDR2 FQNEAQ. The CDR3 consists of 14 residues. The CDR3 protein is CASSLGRITLTLVF. The CDR3 nucleotides are TGTGCCAGCAGCTTAGGCAGGATTACACTGACGCTAGTCTTT.

The genes are TRBV11-2 and TRBJ2-5; D remains ambiguous. The V end was cut by 1 base, the J end by 4 bases, with 4 bases between. The length of the CDR3 is 12 residues. Per the germline V gene, CDR1 is SGHAT and CDR2 is FQNNGV. Here the CDR3 reads CASSLVPETQYF. In DNA, the CDR3 is TGTGCCAGCAGCTTAGTCCCAGAGACCCAGTACTTC.

This chain links TRBV7-2 with TRBJ2-5, with 10 bases identical to TRBD2. CDR1 is SGHTA and CDR2 is FQGNSA in the germline V gene. Trimming took 9 bases from V and 5 from J; bases not matched to a gene: 24. The CDR3 sequence is 19 residues long. The CDR3 coding sequence is TGTGCCAGGCGCTTAAGAGGAGCTAGCGGGAGACCCGAAGGTGAGACCCAGTACTTC. It translates to CARRLRGASGRPEGETQYF.

This chain connects TRBV11-2 to TRBJ2-5; 7 nucleotides match TRBD2. V dropped 3 bases and J dropped 8; count of bases not matched to a gene: 9. Germline CDR1 reads SGHAT; CDR2 reads FQNNGV. The CDR3 is made up of 14 amino acids. The CDR3 sequence is CASSLAGAGETQYF. Written as DNA, the CDR3 is TGTGCCAGCAGCTTGGCCGGGGCGGGGGAAACCCAGTACTTC.

This clonotype has only a few counts. The chain couples TRBV6-4 to TRBJ2-1; TRBD1 matches 8 bases. This CDR3 has 15 amino acids. CDR1 is MRHNA and CDR2 is SNTAGT in the germline V gene. The ends lost 2 bases at V and 5 bases at J; junction bases unmatched: 5. The CDR3 sequence is CASSDGQGANNEQFF. DNA of the CDR3: TGTGCCAGCAGTGACGGGCAGGGGGCAAACAATGAGCAGTTCTTC.

This clonotype appeared many times. The chain employs TRBV7-6 and TRBJ1-6; D uncertain. The length of the CDR3 is 17 residues. Germline V gives CDR1 SGHVS, CDR2 FNYEAQ. V was trimmed by 6 bases and J by 6 bases, leaving 21 bases between them. CDR3 residues: CASSYKVGASGNSPLHF. Here the CDR3 DNA reads TGTGCCAGCAGTTATAAAGTTGGAGCTTCGGGTAATTCACCCCTCCACTTT.

The rearrangement joins TRBV12-3 or TRBV12-4 to TRBJ1-1, with D tentatively TRBD1 (6 bases). CDR3 length: 15 residues. Trimming removed 8 bases from V and 1 base from J, with 17 bases in between. As DNA, the CDR3 is TGTGCCAGCTGTGAGAGACAGGACCAGAACACTGAAGCTTTCTTT. Translation: CASCERQDQNTEAFF.

This clonotype was observed at least ten times. The rearrangement uses TRBV7-8 and TRBJ2-6; D is unresolved. The CDR3 loop spans 15 amino acids. Between the trimmed V and J ends, which lost 5 bases and 0 bases, there was a span of 8 bases. CDR1 is SGHVS, CDR2 FQNEAQ, per germline. CDR3 sequence: CASSGWASGANVLTF. DNA for the CDR3: TGTGCCAGCAGCGGTTGGGCCTCTGGGGCCAACGTCCTGACTTTC.

The V and J genes are TRBV24-1 and TRBJ2-1; 7 bases are shared with TRBD2. The CDR3 spans 16 residues. V shed 1 base, J shed 2 bases, and the junction held 4 bases outside the gene matches. CDR1 and CDR2 from the germline V gene are KGHDR and SFDVKD. CDR3 residues: CATSDFDGRTYNEQFF. CDR3 DNA: TGTGCCACCAGTGATTTCGACGGGAGGACCTACAATGAGCAGTTCTTC.

The chain has TRBV7-2 and TRBJ1-1; D remains unclear. V was clipped by 2 bases and J by 6 bases, with 7 bases between them. This CDR3 contains 12 residues. Germline V gene data show CDR1 as SGHTA and CDR2 as FQGNSA. The CDR3 region has the DNA TGTGCCAGCAGCTTATTAAACCCTGAAGCTTTCTTT. Translating gives CASSLLNPEAFF. The full variable domain, with the rest looked up from reference TRBV7-2 and TRBJ1-1, is GAGVSQSPSNKVTEKGKDVELRCDPISGHTALYWYRQSLGQGLEFLIYFQGNSAPDKSGLPSDRFSAERTGGSVSTLTIQRTQQEDSAVYLCASSLLNPEAFFGQGTRLTVV.

This clonotype was found a few times. J is TRBJ2-3 and V is TRBV7-9; 7 bases align to TRBD1. The CDR3 loop spans 15 amino acids. V gave up 5 bases and J gave up 3 bases; unmatched junction bases: 8. Germline V gene sequence: CDR1 SEHNR, CDR2 FQNEAQ (reference sequence). The CDR3: CASSQQGRGTDTQYF. In DNA form, the CDR3 reads TGTGCCAGCAGCCAACAGGGCAGGGGGACAGATACGCAGTATTTT.

This clonotype was seen a few times. The V gene is TRBV28, the J gene TRBJ2-2; the match to TRBD2 covers 7 bases. The CDR3 has 16 amino acids. Germline V gene sequence: CDR1 MDHEN, CDR2 SYDVKM. The V and J ends lost 5 bases and 0 bases, in that order; junction bases with no gene match: 6. Written as DNA, the CDR3 is TGTGCCAGCAGTCCATTCCGGGAGGCGAACACCGGGGAGCTGTTTTTT. It translates to CASSPFREANTGELFF.

This clonotype was counted between two and nine times. In nucleotides, the CDR3 is TGTGCCAGCAGCCCCGGGACAGGTGACACCGGGGAGCTGTTTTTT. This sequence encodes CASSPGTGDTGELFF. This rearrangement joins TRBV4-2 to TRBJ2-2; 8 nucleotides agree with TRBD1. After removal of 4 bases from V and 3 bases from J, the junction contained 4 bases not matched to a gene. This CDR3 is 15 amino acids long. CDR1 and CDR2 (germline): LGHNA, YNFKEQ.

This CDR3 is CASSQETGPYSGNTIYF. The CDR3 region has the DNA TGTGCCAGCAGCCAAGAGACGGGACCCTACTCTGGAAACACCATATATTTT. The rearrangement joins TRBV4-2 to TRBJ1-3; perhaps TRBD1 as D (5 bases). CDR3 length: 17 amino acids. Germline CDR1 reads LGHNA; CDR2 reads YNFKEQ. V dropped 0 bases and J dropped 0 bases, with 12 bases sitting between them.

The chain uses TRBV20-1 and TRBJ2-2, with 7 bases matching TRBD1. The junction had 6 bases not matched to a gene; V was cut back by 3 bases and J by 2 bases. The CDR3 is made up of 15 amino acids. Germline loops: CDR1 DFQATT, CDR2 SNEGSKA (reference sequence). CDR3 residues: CSASPWDRNTGELFF. Here the CDR3 DNA reads TGCAGTGCTAGTCCCTGGGACAGAAACACCGGGGAGCTGTTTTTT.

The chain couples TRBV7-9 to TRBJ2-7; 8 bases fit TRBD2. The junction had 8 bases not matched to a gene; V was cut back by 8 bases and J by 5 bases. The CDR3 is made up of 13 amino acids. Germline CDR1 is SEHNR and CDR2 is FQNEAQ (reference sequence). CDR3 protein: CASWGSGSHEQYF. CDR3 DNA: TGTGCCAGCTGGGGGAGCGGGAGTCACGAGCAGTACTTC.

A few counts support this clonotype. V and J are TRBV27 and TRBJ2-7; 8 bases align to TRBD2. Germline loops: CDR1 MNHEY, CDR2 SMNVEV (reference sequence). The CDR3 runs to 15 residues. J gave up 6 bases and V 1 base, and 8 bases lay outside the gene matches. The CDR3 spells CASSLLGGRRSEQYF. In DNA, the CDR3 is TGTGCCAGCAGTTTATTAGGCGGGAGGAGATCCGAGCAGTACTTC.

The J gene is TRBJ2-2, the V gene TRBV7-4; TRBD2 matches 10 bases. This CDR3 spans 16 amino acids. Germline CDR1 and CDR2: SGHVT and SQSDAQ. With 3 bases clipped from V and 7 bases from J, the junction kept 8 bases outside the gene matches. Written as DNA, the CDR3 is TGTGCCAGCAGCTTCCCTACTAGCGGGACGGACGGGGAGCTGTTTTTT. Protein sequence: CASSFPTSGTDGELFF.

This clonotype was counted once. The chain couples TRBV4-1 to TRBJ2-7; tentatively, D is TRBD1 (6 bases). Germline-derived CDR1 and CDR2 are MGHRA and YSYEKL. This CDR3 contains 15 residues. Trimming shortened V by 4 bases and J by 0 bases, and 13 bases separated the two germline ends. The CDR3 DNA follows: TGCGCCAGCAGCCCACGACAGGCGTCCTCCTACGAGCAGTACTTC. Translated: CASSPRQASSYEQYF.

J is TRBJ2-4 and V is TRBV7-2; D gene uncertain. This CDR3 has 16 amino acids. Germline CDR1 and CDR2: SGHTA and FQGNSA. Trimming shortened V by 0 bases and J by 0 bases, and 9 bases separated the two germline ends. DNA of the CDR3: TGTGCCAGCAGCTTAGCTGCTATTGTAGCCAAAAACATTCAGTACTTC. It encodes CASSLAAIVAKNIQYF.

This clonotype was counted only a few times. This chain joins TRBV7-8 and TRBJ1-4; 7 nucleotides match TRBD1. There are 15 residues in the CDR3. Trimming at V came to 6 bases and at J to 11 bases, leaving 15 bases not matched to a gene. Germline CDR1 and CDR2: SGHVS and FQNEAQ. This CDR3 is CASSLRFTGEEKLFF. The CDR3 nucleotides read TGTGCCAGCAGTCTAAGGTTCACAGGGGAGGAGAAACTGTTTTTT. Variable domain in full (rest from reference TRBV7-8 and TRBJ1-4): GAGVSQSPRYKVAKRGQDVALRCDPISGHVSLFWYQQALGQGPEFLTYFQNEAQLDKSGLPSDRFFAERPEGSVSTLKIQRTQQEDSAVYLCASSLRFTGEEKLFFGSGTQLSVL.

The rearrangement joins TRBV12-3 or TRBV12-4 to TRBJ2-2; 7 nucleotides agree with TRBD2. This CDR3 is built from 15 residues. V lost 0 bases, J lost 4 bases, and 2 bases stayed unmatched. The CDR3 loop reads CASSLAGRATGELFF. CDR3 nucleotides: TGTGCCAGCAGTTTAGCGGGGAGGGCCACCGGGGAGCTGTTTTTT.

This chain links TRBV11-2 with TRBJ2-5; 8 bases match TRBD2. CDR3 length: 16 residues. Unmatched junction bases numbered 13, after V lost 5 bases and J lost 5 bases. CDR1 is SGHAT and CDR2 is FQNNGV in the germline V gene. The CDR3 reads CASSPLREGGVETQYF. Here the CDR3 DNA reads TGTGCCAGCAGCCCTTTACGGGAGGGGGGAGTGGAGACCCAGTACTTC.

CDR3 in amino acids: CASSPSSGQGENYEQYF. In DNA, the CDR3 is TGTGCCAGCAGCCCATCCTCGGGACAGGGGGAAAACTACGAGCAGTACTTC. This rearrangement joins TRBV14 to TRBJ2-7, with 11 bases lining up with TRBD1. From germline, CDR1 is SGHDN and CDR2 FVKESK. With 4 bases clipped from V and 3 bases from J, the junction kept 11 bases outside the gene matches. The CDR3 contains 17 residues.